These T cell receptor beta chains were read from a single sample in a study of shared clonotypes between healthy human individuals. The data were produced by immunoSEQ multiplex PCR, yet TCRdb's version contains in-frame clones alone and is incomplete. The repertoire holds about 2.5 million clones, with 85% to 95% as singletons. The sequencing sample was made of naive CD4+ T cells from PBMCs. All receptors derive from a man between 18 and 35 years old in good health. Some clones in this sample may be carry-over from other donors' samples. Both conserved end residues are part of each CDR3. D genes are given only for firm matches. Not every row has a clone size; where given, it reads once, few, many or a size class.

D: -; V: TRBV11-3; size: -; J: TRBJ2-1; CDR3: CASSLASYNEQFF; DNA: TGTGCCAGCAGCTTAGCGTCCTACAATGAGCAGTTCTTC
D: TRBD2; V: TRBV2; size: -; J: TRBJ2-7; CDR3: CASRAGTSGSAYYEQYF; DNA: TGTGCCAGCAGGGCTGGGACTAGCGGGAGCGCATACTACGAGCAGTACTTC
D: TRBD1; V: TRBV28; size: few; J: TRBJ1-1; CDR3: CASGRTGMGFTEAFF; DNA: TGTGCCAGCGGCCGGACAGGGATGGGTTTCACTGAAGCTTTCTTT
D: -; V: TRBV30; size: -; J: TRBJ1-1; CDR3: CAWSVYGLRGHAFF; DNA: TGTGCCTGGAGTGTATATGGGCTCCGGGGGCATGCTTTCTTT
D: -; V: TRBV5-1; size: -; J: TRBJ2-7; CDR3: CASSLSLAGAMSSYEQYF; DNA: TGCGCCAGCAGCTTGTCCTTGGCAGGGGCAATGAGCTCCTACGAGCAGTACTTC
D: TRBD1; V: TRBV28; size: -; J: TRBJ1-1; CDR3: CASSFRQGALGEAFF; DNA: TGTGCCAGCAGTTTCCGTCAGGGGGCGCTTGGTGAAGCTTTCTTT
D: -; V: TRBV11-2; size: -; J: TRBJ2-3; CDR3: CASSLVLSIDTDTQYF; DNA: TGTGCCAGCAGCTTAGTTCTATCGATAGACACAGATACGCAGTATTTT
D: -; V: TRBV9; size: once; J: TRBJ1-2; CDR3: CASSVGPAGHYGYTF; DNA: TGTGCCAGCAGCGTAGGGCCGGCAGGGCACTATGGCTACACCTTC
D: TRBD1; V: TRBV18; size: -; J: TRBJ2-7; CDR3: CASSPQGTGSSYEQYF; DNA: TGTGCCAGCTCACCCCAAGGGACAGGGAGCTCCTACGAGCAGTACTTC
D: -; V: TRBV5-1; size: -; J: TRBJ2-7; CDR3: CASSPGGAGTYEQYF; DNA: TGCGCCAGCAGCCCTGGGGGGGCGGGGACCTACGAGCAGTACTTC
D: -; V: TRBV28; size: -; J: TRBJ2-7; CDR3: CASRGEYEQYF; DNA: TGTGCCAGCAGGGGGGAGTACGAGCAGTACTTC
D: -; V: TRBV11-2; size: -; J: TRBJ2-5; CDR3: CASSRQETQYF; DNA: TGTGCCAGCTCCAGACAAGAGACCCAGTACTTC
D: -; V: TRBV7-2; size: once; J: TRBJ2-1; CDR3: CASSLRRGSSEQFF; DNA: TGTGCCAGCAGCTTAAGGCGGGGCTCGAGTGAGCAGTTCTTC
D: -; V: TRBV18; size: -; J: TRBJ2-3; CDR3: CASSPPSGADTQYF; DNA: TGTGCCAGCTCACCACCCTCTGGCGCGGATACGCAGTATTTT
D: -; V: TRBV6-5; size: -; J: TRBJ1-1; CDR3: CASKRGTEAFF; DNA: TGTGCCAGCAAGAGGGGTACTGAAGCTTTCTTT
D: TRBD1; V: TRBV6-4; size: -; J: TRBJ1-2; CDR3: CASSPGQNYGYTF; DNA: TGTGCCAGCAGCCCGGGACAGAACTATGGCTACACCTTC
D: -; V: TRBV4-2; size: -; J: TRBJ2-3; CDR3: CASSQGTNSVYTQYF; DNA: TGTGCCAGCAGCCAAGGGACGAACAGCGTTTATACGCAGTATTTT
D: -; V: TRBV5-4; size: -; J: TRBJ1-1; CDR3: CASSFQNRDGTEAFF; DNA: TGTGCCAGCAGCTTCCAAAACAGGGACGGCACTGAAGCTTTCTTT
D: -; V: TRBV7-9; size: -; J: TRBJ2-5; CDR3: CASSLAAFSGQYF; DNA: TGTGCCAGCAGCTTAGCGGCATTTTCTGGCCAGTACTTC
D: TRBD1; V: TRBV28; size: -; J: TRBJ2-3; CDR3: CASSPLGQSTDTQYF; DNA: TGTGCCAGCAGCCCCTTGGGACAGAGCACAGATACGCAGTATTTT
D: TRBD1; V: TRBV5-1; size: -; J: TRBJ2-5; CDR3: CASSWDRVRETQYF; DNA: TGCGCCAGCAGCTGGGACAGGGTCCGAGAGACCCAGTACTTC
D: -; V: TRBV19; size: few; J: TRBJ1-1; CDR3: CASSISRGTAEAFF; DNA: TGTGCCAGTAGTATATCGAGGGGAACGGCTGAAGCTTTCTTT
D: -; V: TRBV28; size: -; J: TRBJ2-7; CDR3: CASSAQAAPSSYEQYF; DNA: TGTGCCAGCAGTGCACAGGCCGCCCCCAGCTCCTACGAGCAGTACTTC
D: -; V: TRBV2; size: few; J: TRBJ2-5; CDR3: CAGQQGPRQTQYF; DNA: TGTGCCGGACAACAGGGCCCTAGACAGACCCAGTACTTC
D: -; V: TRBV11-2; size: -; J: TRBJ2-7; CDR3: CASSLPGGTESYEQYF; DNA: TGTGCCAGCAGCTTACCTGGGGGGACAGAAAGCTACGAGCAGTACTTC
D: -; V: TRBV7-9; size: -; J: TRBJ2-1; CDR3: CASSLLGSGKHNEQFF; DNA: TGTGCCAGCAGCTTACTTGGGTCCGGGAAGCACAATGAGCAGTTCTTC
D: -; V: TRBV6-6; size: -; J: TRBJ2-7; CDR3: CASSYGPVSEQYF; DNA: TGTGCCAGCAGTTACGGTCCGGTCTCCGAGCAGTACTTC